Given below is one T cell receptor beta chain in context. Antigen unknown. This table comes from immunoSEQ multiplex PCR, and its TCRdb copy is limited to in-frame clones, with some not included. The sample lists around 530,000 clones; 70% to 80% were seen once. The data belong to a study of shared clonotypes between healthy human individuals. With V trimmed by 5 bases and J by 2 bases, 25 bases remained unmatched. The CDR3 sequence is 22 residues long. Germline assignment: CDR1 SGHVS and CDR2 FNYEAQ. Findings and caveats of the study: How much donors shared clonotypes was expected to be affected by sequencing depth.

Input material: PBMCs. This receptor was taken from a woman between 35 and 50 years old in good health. Some clones in this sample may be carry-over from other donors' samples. The chain couples TRBV7-6 to TRBJ2-3, with 10 positions matching TRBD2. CDR3 in DNA: TGTGCCAGCAGCAGGGACAGGCGACCCACAAATACTAGCGGGGATACCACAGATACGCAGTATTTT. It is translated as CASSRDRRPTNTSGDTTDTQYF.